These 27 T cell receptor beta chains originate from one sample sequenced in a study of blood T cell repertoires in COVID-19. Method: immunoSEQ multiplex PCR; TCRdb's copy keeps in-frame clones and lacks some. The data show just over 25,000 clones, with roughly 90% seen just once and roughly 7.2% held by the top ten. Sequencing was done on a sample of peripheral blood. These TCRs come from a human donor in a cohort sampled during active COVID-19.

The chain uses TRBV15 and TRBJ1-3; D gene uncertain. The CDR3 is 15 residues long. The V end was cut by 0 bases, the J end by 0 bases, with 6 bases between. Germline lookup yields CDR1 LNHNV and CDR2 YYDKDF (reference sequence). CDR3 sequence reads: CATSRDRSSGNTIYF. CDR3 nucleotides: TGTGCCACCAGCAGAGATAGGAGCTCTGGAAACACCATATATTTT.

J is TRBJ2-3 and V is TRBV28; 10 bases match TRBD2. The CDR3 spans 17 residues. The junction had 6 bases not matched to a gene; V was cut back by 3 bases and J by 0 bases. Germline V gene lookup returns CDR1 MDHEN and CDR2 SYDVKM. The DNA of the CDR3 is TGTGCCAGCAGTTTCAGCCTAGCGGGAGCTAGCACAGATACGCAGTATTTT. This gives the protein CASSFSLAGASTDTQYF.

The chain couples TRBV29-1 to TRBJ2-3; 9 nucleotides align to TRBD1. In germline, CDR1 is SQVTM, CDR2 ANQGSEA. This CDR3 is 14 amino acids long. After removal of 3 bases from V and 7 bases from J, the junction contained 8 bases not matched to a gene. CDR3 region: CSVDSGTGQYTQYF. The CDR3 coding sequence is TGCAGCGTTGACAGTGGGACAGGGCAATATACGCAGTATTTT.

V and J are TRBV12-3 or TRBV12-4 and TRBJ1-1; maybe TRBD1 (5 bases). This CDR3 spans 13 amino acids. With 6 bases removed from V and 4 bases from J, the gap between germline ends came to 12 bases. In nucleotides, the CDR3 is TGTGCCAGCAGCCAACGGGGGGGCACTGAAGCTTTCTTT. This encodes CASSQRGGTEAFF.

This chain joins TRBV4-1 and TRBJ1-1; no clear D gene. Germline V gene sequence: CDR1 MGHRA, CDR2 YSYEKL. Between the trimmed V and J ends, which lost 0 bases and 3 bases, there was a span of 14 bases. The CDR3 is 16 residues long. The CDR3 loop reads CASSQETARRDTEAFF. The CDR3 DNA reads TGCGCCAGCAGCCAAGAAACCGCCCGGAGGGACACTGAAGCTTTCTTT.

V gene TRBV3-1 (or the pseudogene TRBV3-2) combines with J gene TRBJ1-5, with 9 positions matching TRBD1. The germline CDR1 and CDR2 sequences are LGHDT and YNNKEL (reference sequence). V was pared by 0 bases and J by 0 bases, with 6 bases of the junction left unmatched. The CDR3 sequence is 18 residues long. CDR3 bases: TGTGCCAGCAGCCAAGATGGGGACAGGGCTTATAGCAATCAGCCCCAGCATTTT. Translating gives CASSQDGDRAYSNQPQHF.

The sample holds one count of this clone. The chain employs TRBV7-6 and TRBJ1-4; D possibly corresponds to TRBD1 (6 bases). The CDR3 totals 13 residues. Per the germline V gene, CDR1 is SGHVS and CDR2 is FNYEAQ. V was cut by 5 bases and J by 5 bases, with 9 bases left in between. The CDR3 coding sequence is TGTGCCAGCAGCCTAAGGGGGAATGAAAAACTGTTTTTT. This gives the protein CASSLRGNEKLFF.

The V and J genes are TRBV5-6 and TRBJ1-6, with 7 bases that match TRBD1. Unmatched junction bases numbered 10, after V lost 1 base and J lost 6 bases. This CDR3 spans 17 amino acids. The germline gives CDR1 SGHDT, CDR2 YYEEEE. In nucleotides, the CDR3 is TGTGCCAGCAGCTTGCTGGGTCCGACAGGGACTAATTCACCCCTCCACTTT. This translates into CASSLLGPTGTNSPLHF.

The rearrangement joins TRBV9 to TRBJ2-1; 9 nucleotides match TRBD2. Germline V gives CDR1 SGDLS, CDR2 YYNGEE. The CDR3 contains 14 residues. The V segment lost 2 bases and the J segment 5 bases; nucleotides outside the gene matches: 2. CDR3: CASSVLAGNNEQFF. The CDR3 bases are TGTGCCAGCAGCGTTCTAGCGGGAAACAATGAGCAGTTCTTC.

The J gene is TRBJ2-7, the V gene TRBV6-2 or TRBV6-3, with TRBD2 matching 8 bases. The J segment lost 5 bases and the V segment lost 2 bases, leaving 5 bases of the junction unmatched. The CDR3 contains 14 residues. The germline CDR1 and CDR2 sequences are MNHEY and SVGEGT. DNA of the CDR3: TGTGCCAGCAGTTACGCCGAACTAGCGGACGAGCAGTACTTC. It specifies CASSYAELADEQYF.

The chain is built from TRBV18 and TRBJ1-1; TRBD1 matches 10 bases. In germline, CDR1 is KGHSH, CDR2 LQKENI. The V gene end was trimmed by 5 bases and the J gene end by 5 bases; junction bases not matched to a gene: 5. The CDR3 runs 14 residues. CDR3 DNA: TGTGCCAGCTCATCAGACAGGGGGCTGACTGAAGCTTTCTTT. As protein: CASSSDRGLTEAFF.

This chain uses TRBV5-4 with TRBJ2-7; D remains unclear. Germline CDR1 reads SGHNT; CDR2 reads YYREEE (reference sequence). V lost 0 bases and J lost 5, with 9 bases in between. The CDR3 is made up of 13 amino acids. The CDR3 bases are TGTGCCAGCAGCTTGGAGAGACTGGACGAGCAGTACTTC. It codes for CASSLERLDEQYF.

The rearrangement joins TRBV4-1 to TRBJ2-1; TRBD2 agrees at 10 bases. Per the germline V gene, CDR1 is MGHRA and CDR2 is YSYEKL. The CDR3 extends over 17 amino acids. Losses at the gene ends were 4 bases for V and 6 bases for J; bases not matched to a gene: 12. The CDR3 loop reads CASSLKPGQRGGNEQFF. CDR3 coding DNA: TGCGCCAGCAGCCTCAAGCCGGGGCAGCGGGGGGGCAATGAGCAGTTCTTC.

The CDR3 is CASSLFSEGSITEAFF. CDR3 sequence (DNA): TGTGCCAGCAGCCTATTTAGTGAGGGCTCCATCACTGAAGCTTTCTTT. The chain recombines TRBV5-6 with TRBJ1-1; D not resolved. The V gene's germline CDR1 is SGHDT and CDR2 YYEEEE. This CDR3 has 16 amino acids. V was pared by 4 bases and J by 4 bases, with 20 bases between.

The V call is TRBV5-6, the J call TRBJ1-2; 9 nucleotides line up with TRBD1. Germline CDR1 reads SGHDT; CDR2 reads YYEEEE. V shed 4 bases, J shed 8 bases, and the junction held 3 bases outside the gene matches. The CDR3 totals 12 residues. The CDR3: CASSRQGEGYTF. The CDR3 region has the DNA TGTGCCAGCAGCCGACAGGGGGAGGGCTACACCTTC.

V is TRBV5-5 and J is TRBJ2-5, with D perhaps matching TRBD2 (6 bases). CDR1 and CDR2 from the germline V gene are SGHKS and YYEKEE (reference sequence). The CDR3 totals 14 residues. V shed 4 bases and J shed 5 bases, with 15 bases lying between them. DNA for the CDR3: TGTGCCAGCAGCCCGACTAGTTTGGGGGAGACCCAGTACTTC. It yields the protein CASSPTSLGETQYF.

The V and J genes are TRBV19 and TRBJ1-1; a weak D match, TRBD1 (5 bases). V shed 5 bases and J shed 5 bases, with 9 bases lying between them. This CDR3 has 12 amino acids. Germline values: CDR1 LNHDA, CDR2 SQIVND (reference sequence). CDR3 DNA: TGTGCCAGTAGTTGGGAGGGGACTGAAGCTTTCTTT. This encodes CASSWEGTEAFF.

In its sample, this clone was seen once. CDR3: CASNIGQGAGSPLHF. CDR3 bases: TGTGCCAGCAATATCGGTCAGGGGGCTGGGTCACCCCTCCACTTT. The rearrangement joins TRBV6-5 to TRBJ1-6; 8 bases are a match to TRBD1. V was pared by 7 bases and J by 10 bases, with 12 bases of the junction left unmatched. CDR1 and CDR2 (germline): MNHEY, SVGAGI. This CDR3 is built from 15 residues.

This clone appeared a single time. J is TRBJ1-1 and V is TRBV5-1, with D perhaps matching TRBD1 (6 bases). The CDR3 runs 14 residues. The V and J ends lost 2 bases and 2 bases respectively, with 10 bases between them. Germline V gives CDR1 SGHRS, CDR2 YFSETQ. DNA of the CDR3: TGCGCCAGCAGCTTACAGGGACCAAACACTGAAGCTTTCTTT. It codes for CASSLQGPNTEAFF.

This chain links TRBV29-1 with TRBJ1-2, with 7 bases fitting TRBD1. CDR3 size: 13 residues. Germline V CDR1 and CDR2: SQVTM, ANQGSEA. After removal of 3 bases from V and 1 base from J, the junction contained 2 bases not matched to a gene. The DNA of the CDR3 is TGCAGCGTTGATAGGGACAGTAACTATGGCTACACCTTC. This encodes CSVDRDSNYGYTF.

V is TRBV7-2 and J is TRBJ2-5, with TRBD1 as a possible D gene (5 bases). Germline V gene lookup returns CDR1 SGHTA and CDR2 FQGNSA. V shed 4 bases and J shed 6 bases, with 6 bases lying between them. This CDR3 is built from 11 residues. The CDR3 sequence is CASSSGQTQYF. The CDR3 DNA follows: TGTGCCAGCAGCTCAGGGCAGACCCAGTACTTC.

The V and J genes are TRBV3-1 (or the pseudogene TRBV3-2) and TRBJ2-7, with 8 nucleotides matching TRBD2. Germline V gene lookup returns CDR1 LGHDT and CDR2 YNNKEL (reference sequence). The CDR3 has 13 residues. V gave up 7 bases and J gave up 3 bases; unmatched junction bases: 5. CDR3 bases: TGTGCCAGCACCCGGGGGGGCGGCTACGAGCAGTACTTC. Protein product: CASTRGGGYEQYF.

The V gene is TRBV28, the J gene TRBJ2-1, with 8 nucleotides matching TRBD1. V was pared by 6 bases and J by 4 bases, with 11 bases of the junction left unmatched. Germline V gives CDR1 MDHEN, CDR2 SYDVKM. This CDR3 spans 16 amino acids. This CDR3 is CASSASGTGLYNEQFF. Here the CDR3 DNA reads TGTGCCAGCAGCGCCTCCGGGACAGGCCTATACAATGAGCAGTTCTTC.

The J gene is TRBJ1-3, the V gene TRBV9; 9 nucleotides align to TRBD1. J was trimmed by 3 bases and V by 3 bases; bases with no gene match: 1. CDR1 and CDR2 from the germline V gene are SGDLS and YYNGEE. This CDR3 contains 14 residues. The CDR3, as DNA: TGTGCCAGCAGCGAGACAGGGGGTGGAAACACCATATATTTT. Protein product: CASSETGGGNTIYF. Variable domain in full (rest from reference TRBV9 and TRBJ1-3): DSGVTQTPKHLITATGQRVTLRCSPRSGDLSVYWYQQSLDQGLQFLIQYYNGEERAKGNILERFSAQQFPDLHSELNLSSLELGDSALYFCASSETGGGNTIYFGEGSWLTVV.

The CDR3: CASTPGQGGGYTF. CDR3 bases: TGTGCCAGCACCCCGGGACAAGGGGGTGGCTACACCTTC. The rearrangement uses TRBV27 and TRBJ1-2; D may be TRBD1 (6 bases). Trimming pared 7 bases from V and 7 bases from J, leaving 16 bases between. Looked up from germline, CDR1 is MNHEY and CDR2 is SMNVEV (reference sequence). The CDR3 runs to 13 residues.

This chain joins TRBV19 and TRBJ2-7, with 11 positions matching TRBD2. Germline V gene sequence: CDR1 LNHDA, CDR2 SQIVND (reference sequence). The CDR3 length is 15 residues. Germline trimming cut 6 bases from V and 4 bases from J; bases unmatched to any gene: 8. Here the CDR3 reads CASSKLAGEGYEQYF. The CDR3, as DNA: TGTGCCAGTAGCAAACTAGCGGGAGAGGGATACGAGCAGTACTTC.

The J gene is TRBJ1-1, the V gene TRBV7-8, with D perhaps matching TRBD1 (5 bases). Germline lookup yields CDR1 SGHVS and CDR2 FQNEAQ. The CDR3 spans 13 residues. V was pared by 4 bases and J by 1 base, with 7 bases between. The CDR3 DNA follows: TGTGCCAGCAGCTCCGGGGGGAACACTGAAGCTTTCTTT. Encoded protein: CASSSGGNTEAFF.